This T cell receptor (beta chain) derives from a study of blood T cell repertoires in COVID-19. TCRdb's copy holds only in-frame clones and misses some; the assay was immunoSEQ multiplex PCR. This table has around 200,000 clones, roughly nine tenths appearing once. Per the germline V gene, CDR1 is SGDLS and CDR2 is YYNGEE. CDR3 length equals 13 residues. Trimming stripped 2 bases from V and 4 bases from J, with 10 bases between. The TCR originated in a woman aged 18-35 years who had recovered from COVID-19. This chain links TRBV9 with TRBJ2-7, with a possible D match to TRBD1 (6 bases). The sample consisted of peripheral blood. CDR3 bases: TGTGCCAGCAGCGTCTCGGACAGATACGAGCAGTACTTC. This codes for CASSVSDRYEQYF.